This TCR beta chain was documented in a study of CD8 T cells in ankylosing spondylitis. Regarding the study as a whole: The study identified a TCR beta motif of eight highly homologous variants that appeared characteristic of ankylosing spondylitis blood.

TCRdb re-derived calls from the 5' RACE reads in MiXCR, one entry per CDR3 protein. The repertoire holds 500,000 to 550,000 distinct CDR3 sequences, with 10% to 15% as singletons. V was clipped by 5 bases and J by 3 bases, with 10 bases between them. Germline V gene data show CDR1 as SGHAT and CDR2 as FQNNGV. CDR3 size: 14 residues. This clonotype appeared many times. What it recognizes is unknown. The sequenced sample was blood, either unsorted or a sorted T cell fraction (not recorded which). The TCR originated in a male donor with ankylosing spondylitis. The chain is built from TRBV11-2 and TRBJ1-4, with D possibly TRBD1 on 6 matching bases. The CDR3 DNA sequence: TGTGCCAGCAGCCTGGGGGGCCCTAATGAAAAACTGTTTTTT. The encoded protein is CASSLGGPNEKLFF. Using reference TRBV11-2 and TRBJ1-4 for the parts outside the CDR3, the full variable domain is EAGVAQSPRYKIIEKRQSVAFWCNPISGHATLYWYQQILGQGPKLLIQFQNNGVVDDSQLPKDRFSAERLKGVDSTLKIQPAKLEDSAVYLCASSLGGPNEKLFFGSGTQLSVL.